Described below is a single TCR beta chain sequence and its context. Sequenced by immunoSEQ multiplex PCR; TCRdb stores in-frame clones only, minus some. Of 300,000 to 400,000 clones listed, roughly 88% are singletons. This sample is drawn from a study of blood T cell repertoires in COVID-19. The CDR3 is 14 amino acids. Germline V CDR1 and CDR2: KGHSH, LQKENI. With 3 bases clipped from V and 3 bases from J, the junction kept 5 bases outside the gene matches. The Seattle patients, enrolled during active infection, were followed longitudinally. The chain carries TRBV18 and TRBJ2-7, with 7 bases fitting TRBD1. The TCR comes from a woman in her 30s with COVID-19, enrolled during active disease. The sample taken for sequencing was peripheral blood. CDR3 sequence reads: CASSPRDRDYEQYF. The CDR3 DNA reads TGTGCCAGCTCACCCAGGGACAGAGACTACGAGCAGTACTTC.